The next 16 T cell receptor beta chains were all read from a single sample in a study of metastatic and nonmetastatic thyroid tumors. TCRdb used MiXCR to call clones anew from the PCR reads. The table includes 6,000 to 8,000 clones, 25% to 30% detected once. Before thyroid surgery, none of the patients had received any treatment. Sequenced sample: adjacent normal tissue. Receptor source: a male donor with papillary thyroid cancer or a benign thyroid nodule (not recorded which). Some clones in this sample may be carry-over from other donors' samples.

In its sample, this clone ranks as large (0.1 to 1%). The chain recombines TRBV30 with TRBJ1-2; TRBD1 agrees at 7 bases. V was pared by 2 bases and J by 5 bases, with 2 bases of the junction left unmatched. CDR3 length: 12 residues. CDR1 and CDR2 (germline): GTSNPN, SVGIG (reference sequence). CDR3 nucleotide sequence: TGTGCCTGGAGTCCACAGGGGTATGGCTACACCTTC. Translated, it gives CAWSPQGYGYTF.

This clone has a count of ten or more. This chain uses TRBV4-1 with TRBJ2-7; no reliable D call. Germline lookup yields CDR1 MGHRA and CDR2 YSYEKL. Trimming shortened V by 4 bases and J by 0 bases, and 10 bases separated the two germline ends. The CDR3 loop spans 14 amino acids. The CDR3 DNA reads TGCGCCAGCAGCCGCCAGCAGGACTCCTACGAGCAGTACTTC. It codes for CASSRQQDSYEQYF.

This clone is a singleton in its sample. V gene TRBV19 combines with J gene TRBJ1-1; 8 bases map to TRBD1. The germline CDR1 and CDR2 sequences are LNHDA and SQIVND (reference sequence). CDR3 length: 18 amino acids. V shed 3 bases, J shed 5 bases, and the junction held 17 bases outside the gene matches. The DNA of the CDR3 is TGTGCCAGTAGTATTGGTCTTGACAGGGGACAACTCTGGACTGAAGCTTTCTTT. The encoded protein is CASSIGLDRGQLWTEAFF.

This clone ranks as large. The chain is built from TRBV24-1 and TRBJ2-7, with 9 bases lining up with TRBD2. V shed 4 bases and J 0 bases; nucleotides not matched to a gene: 6. The CDR3 extends over 16 amino acids. CDR1 is KGHDR, CDR2 SFDVKD, per germline. The CDR3 nucleotides read TGTGCCACCAGTGACCCCCTAGCGGGGAGCTCCTACGAGCAGTACTTC. Its protein product is CATSDPLAGSSYEQYF.

To note about this clone: The junction departs from germline at one end; a sequencing error may be responsible. This chain uses TRBV2 with TRBJ2-7, with D uncertain. There are 13 residues in the CDR3. Germline loops: CDR1 SNHLY, CDR2 FYNNEI. The CDR3 bases are TGTGCCAGCAGTGAAACGGCTTCCTACAAGCAGTACTTC. Translating gives CASSETASYKQYF.

Relative to its sample, this clone is medium-sized (0.01 to 0.1%). The genes are TRBV5-1 and TRBJ1-1; D unresolved. Trimming shortened V by 2 bases and J by 8 bases, and 13 bases separated the two germline ends. Per germline, CDR1 SGHRS and CDR2 YFSETQ. This CDR3 contains 13 residues. The chain's CDR3 is CASSLGDGVEAFF. CDR3 DNA sequence: TGCGCCAGCAGCTTAGGTGATGGCGTCGAAGCTTTCTTT.

This clone occurred many times. Because the CDR3 is missing its conserved closing phenylalanine or tryptophan, this is likely a read error. The DNA is left out, because the CDR3 cannot be placed on it with certainty; the CDR3 is given as TCRdb lists it. The CDR3 protein is CASSQDTRGA. The chain couples TRBV14 to TRBJ2-6; the D segment call TRBD2 is taken from the table without a DNA check. The CDR3 is 10 amino acids long, termini counted. Per the germline V gene, CDR1 is SGHDN and CDR2 is FVKESK.

This chain links TRBV30 with TRBJ1-6, with D maybe TRBD1 (5 bases). This CDR3 contains 12 residues. The ends were cut back, 2 bases at V and 10 bases at J, with 9 bases in the middle. Germline V gene data show CDR1 as GTSNPN and CDR2 as SVGIG (reference sequence). The CDR3 spells CAWSWGRSPLHF. The CDR3 DNA reads as TGTGCCTGGAGTTGGGGGAGGTCACCCCTCCACTTT.

This clone has a handful of counts. Within the sample, other DNA sequences also encode this same CDR3. This chain links TRBV19 with TRBJ2-2; 8 nucleotides match TRBD1. This CDR3 has 14 amino acids. Germline V lookup: CDR1 LNHDA, CDR2 SQIVND (reference sequence). V was pared by 5 bases and J by 6 bases, with 5 bases of the junction left unmatched. In nucleotides, the CDR3 is TGTGCCAGTAGTGGATTGACAGGGGCCGGGGAGCTGTTTTTT. It specifies CASSGLTGAGELFF.

Only a few counts were recorded for this clone. Mismatch with germline at one junction end may stem from a read error. The chain combines TRBV7-7 with TRBJ2-1, with unresolved D. This CDR3 comprises 12 residues. Per germline, CDR1 SSHAT and CDR2 FNYEAQ (reference sequence). The CDR3 loop is CASSFFYNEQFF. The CDR3 DNA sequence: TGTGCTAGCAGCTTCTTCTACAATGAGCAGTTCTTC.

This clone has just a few counts. The gene calls are TRBV7-9 and TRBJ1-5, with 8 nucleotides matching TRBD1. The CDR3 is 14 amino acids. J lost 5 bases, V lost 3 bases, and 3 bases had no gene match. CDR1 and CDR2 (germline): SEHNR, FQNEAQ (reference sequence). The CDR3 region has the DNA TGTGCCAGCAGCTTCCCAGGGGGCGATCAGCCCCAGCATTTT. Its translation: CASSFPGGDQPQHF.

This clone was seen ten or more times. This chain links TRBV7-2 with TRBJ2-1; weak D call: TRBD2 (6 bases). CDR3 size: 15 residues. Trimming pared 5 bases from V and 8 bases from J, leaving 19 bases between. Germline V gives CDR1 SGHTA, CDR2 FQGNSA. The CDR3 region has the DNA TGTGCCAGCAGCCCGGCGGGGACCCCTCGCTATGAGCAGTTCTTC. Its translation: CASSPAGTPRYEQFF.

The chain employs TRBV11-1 and TRBJ2-1, with 8 bases aligning to TRBD1. This CDR3 is 15 amino acids long. V shed 3 bases and J 8 bases; nucleotides not matched to a gene: 9. CDR1 is SGHAT and CDR2 is FQDESV in the germline V gene (reference sequence). This chain's CDR3 is CASSLEGRGQDEQFF. The CDR3 DNA is TGTGCCAGCAGCTTGGAGGGCAGGGGGCAGGATGAGCAGTTCTTC.

The chain has TRBV11-1 and TRBJ1-1; maybe TRBD1 (5 bases). The germline V gene encodes CDR1 SGHAT and CDR2 FQDESV (reference sequence). The CDR3 has 14 residues. V lost 2 bases, J lost 1 base, and 8 bases lay in between. CDR3: CASSLQGWNTEAFF. CDR3 DNA sequence: TGTGCCAGCAGCTTACAGGGATGGAACACTGAAGCTTTCTTT.

This chain links TRBV6-6 with TRBJ1-3; possible D gene TRBD1, 5 bases. V gave up 3 bases and J gave up 0 bases, with 9 bases separating them. Germline CDR1 and CDR2: MNHNY and SVGAGI (reference sequence). This CDR3 has 15 residues. In DNA, the CDR3 is TGTGCCAGCAGTTATATCGGGGGCTCTGGAAACACCATATATTTT. It codes for CASSYIGGSGNTIYF.

The chain links TRBV20-1 to TRBJ2-1; D ambiguous. Per germline, CDR1 DFQATT and CDR2 SNEGSKA (reference sequence). This CDR3 has 17 residues. With 0 bases removed from V and 1 base from J, the gap between germline ends came to 16 bases. As DNA, the CDR3 is TGCAGTGCTAGAGATAGTGGGAAGTCGAGATCCTACAATGAGCAGTTCTTC. Its protein is CSARDSGKSRSYNEQFF.